This TCR beta chain was captured by sequencing in a study of control samples from healthy donors and cancer patients. This table comes from immunoSEQ multiplex PCR, and its TCRdb copy is limited to in-frame clones, with some not included. The data contain approximately 160,000 clones, about 90% of them singletons. The V end was cut by 2 bases, the J end by 10 bases, with 12 bases between. The CDR3 runs 14 residues. Germline values: CDR1 MGHRA, CDR2 YSYEKL. In its sample, this clone was seen a few times. Sequenced input: blood. The rearrangement joins TRBV4-1 to TRBJ1-6; D is possibly TRBD1 (5 bases). The clonotype originates from a woman in her twenties or thirties in good health. CDR3 region: CASSQPLRGSPLHF. CDR3 DNA: TGCGCCAGCAGCCAACCCCTTAGGGGATCACCCCTCCACTTT.